These 16 T cell receptor beta chains originate from one sample sequenced in a study of PD-1 blockade in classical Hodgkin lymphoma. Sequencing was performed with immunoSEQ multiplex PCR; in TCRdb, only in-frame clones are kept and a portion is missing. Among 20,000 to 25,000 clones listed, 60% to 75% were seen once. Time point described: cycle 4 day 1 (C4D1), after around six weeks of nivolumab. Relapse after autologous stem cell transplantation occurred in every patient, and brentuximab vedotin exposure varied. Sequenced here: peripheral blood mononuclear cells (PBMCs), sampled before the fourth cycle of nivolumab. The receptors derive from a human donor with classical Hodgkin lymphoma.

The rearrangement uses TRBV5-1 and TRBJ1-3, with 7 bases fitting TRBD1. The J segment lost 4 bases and the V segment lost 1 base, leaving 8 bases of the junction unmatched. The CDR3 is 16 amino acids. The germline CDR1 and CDR2 sequences are SGHRS and YFSETQ. The DNA of the CDR3 is TGCGCCAGCAGCTTGACCTTCGGACAGGCGGGAAACACCATATATTTT. This encodes CASSLTFGQAGNTIYF.

This chain uses TRBV14 with TRBJ2-1, with 8 nucleotides matching TRBD1. Germline lookup yields CDR1 SGHDN and CDR2 FVKESK. CDR3 length equals 13 residues. V lost 8 bases and J lost 4; bases outside the gene matches: 4. The CDR3 region has the DNA TGTGCCAGCTATAGGACAGGGTACAATGAGCAGTTCTTC. This codes for CASYRTGYNEQFF.

The table lists this clone with a count of one. CDR3 in DNA: TGTGCCAGCAGCGCCGGGACTAGCGGGGGGGACTACACCGGGGAGCTGTTTTTT. Translating it yields CASSAGTSGGDYTGELFF. The gene calls are TRBV9 and TRBJ2-2; the match to TRBD2 covers 16 bases. There are 18 residues in the CDR3. CDR1 SGDLS and CDR2 YYNGEE come from the germline V gene. V lost 3 bases, J lost 3 bases, and 5 bases stayed unmatched.

J is TRBJ1-4 and V is TRBV14; TRBD1 matches at 9 bases. The CDR3 covers 15 residues. Germline V gene lookup returns CDR1 SGHDN and CDR2 FVKESK. J lost 8 bases, V lost 4 bases, and 8 bases had no gene match. The CDR3 spells CASSRVGQGWEKLFF. The CDR3 region has the DNA TGTGCCAGCAGCCGAGTGGGACAGGGTTGGGAAAAACTGTTTTTT.

The sample holds one count of this clone. The chain employs TRBV19 and TRBJ2-2, with a tentative D call TRBD1 (6 bases). V lost 6 bases, J lost 0 bases, and 14 bases lay in between. In germline, CDR1 is LNHDA, CDR2 SQIVND (reference sequence). The CDR3 totals 16 residues. Written as DNA, the CDR3 is TGTGCCAGTAGGATACAGGGTCAAGCGAACACCGGGGAGCTGTTTTTT. Its protein is CASRIQGQANTGELFF.

The J gene is TRBJ1-2, the V gene TRBV2, with unresolved D. This CDR3 contains 15 residues. V lost 5 bases and J 3 bases, leaving 16 bases between the germline ends. CDR1 and CDR2 from the germline V gene are SNHLY and FYNNEI. Here the CDR3 reads CASSPRPGAYYGYTF. The CDR3 DNA is TGTGCCAGCAGTCCCCGGCCGGGAGCCTACTATGGCTACACCTTC.

This clone is large. The chain employs TRBV7-3 and TRBJ1-2, with D possibly being TRBD1 (5 bases). There are 14 residues in the CDR3. Trimming took 5 bases from V and 4 from J, leaving 14 bases between them. Germline lookup yields CDR1 SGHTA and CDR2 FQGTGA. The CDR3 reads CASSLGGGAYGYTF. As DNA, the CDR3 is TGTGCCAGCAGCCTCGGCGGGGGAGCCTATGGCTACACCTTC.

This sequence joins TRBV6-5 and TRBJ1-6; D might be TRBD1 (5 bases). V lost 0 bases, J lost 6 bases, and 12 bases lay in between. This CDR3 spans 16 amino acids. Germline V gives CDR1 MNHEY, CDR2 SVGAGI. The CDR3 nucleotides read TGTGCCAGCAGTTACTCTAGGGCCGGGGGTAATTCACCCCTCCACTTT. Protein product: CASSYSRAGGNSPLHF.

This chain connects TRBV6-6 to TRBJ1-3; no clear D gene. CDR3 size: 15 residues. Trimming took 0 bases from V and 0 from J, leaving 6 bases between them. CDR1 and CDR2 (germline): MNHNY, SVGAGI (reference sequence). The CDR3: CASSYSFRSGNTIYF. The CDR3 bases are TGTGCCAGCAGTTACTCATTCCGCTCTGGAAACACCATATATTTT.

The chain has TRBV10-3 and TRBJ2-1; TRBD1 agrees at 7 bases. Germline trimming cut 6 bases from V and 0 bases from J; bases unmatched to any gene: 11. CDR1 and CDR2 from the germline V gene are ENHRY and SYGVKD. This CDR3 comprises 17 residues. The CDR3 spells CAISGRGGSSSYNEQFF. Here the CDR3 DNA reads TGTGCCATCAGCGGCCGAGGGGGCAGTAGCTCCTACAATGAGCAGTTCTTC.

The genes are TRBV29-1 and TRBJ2-3, with 7 bases matching TRBD2. The J segment lost 6 bases and the V segment lost 4 bases, leaving 16 bases of the junction unmatched. This CDR3 is built from 16 residues. The germline V gene encodes CDR1 SQVTM and CDR2 ANQGSEA. The CDR3 region has the DNA TGCAGCGTTGCGAGACGGCGGGAGAGTGGGGTGGATACGCAGTATTTT. Its translation is CSVARRRESGVDTQYF.

This clone was counted between two and nine times. The J gene is TRBJ1-2, the V gene TRBV5-1, with TRBD1 matching 8 bases. The length of the CDR3 is 16 residues. V lost 0 bases, J lost 4 bases, and 8 bases stayed unmatched. Germline V CDR1 and CDR2: SGHRS, YFSETQ. CDR3 DNA sequence: TGCGCCAGCAGCTTGGTTTCAGGGGGCAAGGTCTATGGCTACACCTTC. It translates to CASSLVSGGKVYGYTF. The whole variable domain, filled in from reference TRBV5-1 and TRBJ1-2, reads KAGVTQTPRYLIKTRGQQVTLSCSPISGHRSVSWYQQTPGQGLQFLFEYFSETQRNKGNFPGRFSGRQFSNSRSEMNVSTLELGDSALYLCASSLVSGGKVYGYTFGSGTRLTVV.

About this clone itself: A read error may produce the germline difference seen at one junction end. The chain employs TRBV23-1 and TRBJ1-6; D is possibly TRBD1 (5 bases). TRBV23-1 is an ORF, and what it does is uncertain. The CDR3 spans 18 residues. This CDR3 is CASSQSPPPGPYSSPLHF. CDR3 nucleotides: TGCGCCAGCAGTCAATCCCCTCCACCGGGGCCTTATAGTTCACCCCTCCACTTT.

This clone was observed a single time. The J gene is TRBJ2-7, the V gene TRBV5-6; 7 positions agree with TRBD1. This CDR3 region has 14 residues. In germline, CDR1 is SGHDT, CDR2 YYEEEE. V dropped 6 bases and J dropped 0; count of bases not matched to a gene: 6. Here the CDR3 reads CASNRQGSSYEQYF. The DNA of the CDR3 is TGTGCCAGCAACAGACAGGGATCCTCCTACGAGCAGTACTTC. The variable domain in full, with the rest retrieved from reference TRBV5-6 and TRBJ2-7, is DAGVTQSPTHLIKTRGQQVTLRCSPKSGHDTVSWYQQALGQGPQFIFQYYEEEERQRGNFPDRFSGHQFPNYSSELNVNALLLGDSALYLCASNRQGSSYEQYFGPGTRLTVT.

The rearrangement links TRBV6-5 to TRBJ2-1; the match to TRBD2 covers 8 bases. The CDR3 spans 14 residues. CDR1 MNHEY and CDR2 SVGAGI come from the germline V gene. V trimming: 6 bases; J trimming: 5 bases; junction bases outside the gene matches: 6. The DNA of the CDR3 is TGTGCCAGCAGGAGACTAGCGAGCAACAATGAGCAGTTCTTC. The encoded protein is CASRRLASNNEQFF.

V usage is TRBV19 and J usage is TRBJ2-7, with D possibly TRBD1 on 5 matching bases. Germline assignment: CDR1 LNHDA and CDR2 SQIVND (reference sequence). V was trimmed by 0 bases and J by 3 bases, leaving 15 bases between them. The CDR3 is 16 amino acids. The CDR3 loop is CASSIDSGSGYYEQYF. The CDR3 region has the DNA TGTGCCAGTAGTATAGATTCAGGGTCCGGATACTACGAGCAGTACTTC.